This TCR beta chain derives from a study of T-cell reconstitution after alpha-beta-depleted transplantation in children (TCRdb year 2016). General notes on the study: Using TCR repertoire profiling, the study followed T-cell immune reconstitution in a quantitative way in children after TCRalphabeta/CD19-depleted allogeneic hematopoietic cell transplantation.

Worth noting for this clonotype: Its antigen has not been determined. Base quality data are lacking; no much larger clone is found one base away.

Library preparation was by PCR. For sequencing, an Illumina HiSeq 2500 was employed. To normalize quantification of the TCRbeta repertoire, the TCR libraries were built with molecular barcoding that relied on unique molecular identifiers. The public reads were reanalyzed by TCRdb: fastp trimming at Q25, MiXCR alignment, in-frame beta chains only. All rows with the same CDR3 protein become a single entry with the most common DNA and genes. The sample yields almost 400,000 distinct CDR3 sequences; around 21% were counted once. 3.8% of the sample is in the top ten clones. Trimming takes 6 bases off V and 2 bases off J; junction bases not matched to a gene: 7. From the cysteine up to the phenylalanine, the CDR3 has a length of 16 residues. Of the read, only the CDR3 DNA is kept; its 48 bases are in frame from base 1. For CDR1 and CDR2, the germline V gene (reference sequence) lists DFQATT and SNEGSKA.

The sequenced sample was PBMCs from the stem cell graft donor, obtained from the stem cell graft. This chain is built from TRBV20-1 and TRBJ2-2; TRBD2 lines up with 12 middle nucleotides. The TCR originated in a human donor who donated a stem cell graft to a child with acute myeloid leukemia. The bases are TGCAGTGCCAAGCTAGCGGGAGGGATCAACACCGGGGAGCTGTTTTTT. Translated, it gives CSAKLAGGINTGELFF.